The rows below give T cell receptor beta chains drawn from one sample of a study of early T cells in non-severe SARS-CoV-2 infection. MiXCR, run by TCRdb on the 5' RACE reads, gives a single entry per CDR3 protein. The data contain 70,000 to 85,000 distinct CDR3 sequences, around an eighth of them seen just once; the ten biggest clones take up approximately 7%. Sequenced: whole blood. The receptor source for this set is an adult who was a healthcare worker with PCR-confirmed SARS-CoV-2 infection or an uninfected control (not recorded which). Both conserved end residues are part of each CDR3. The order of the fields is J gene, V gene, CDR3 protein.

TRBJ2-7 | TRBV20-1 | CSARPPRGGTVWEQYF
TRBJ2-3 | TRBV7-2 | CASSLGRGTDTQYF
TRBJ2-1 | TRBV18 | CASSPLAGQSSYNEQFF
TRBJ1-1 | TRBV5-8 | CASHPNGGRMNTEAFF
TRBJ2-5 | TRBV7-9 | CASSRLAQETQYF
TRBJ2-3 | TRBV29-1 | CSADRERTDTQYF
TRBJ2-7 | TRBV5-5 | CASTRTLISYEQYF
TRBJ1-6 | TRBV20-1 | CSAGTGGSNSPLHF
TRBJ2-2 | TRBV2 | CASSGDGPDTGELFF
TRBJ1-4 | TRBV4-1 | CASSSGDREGEKLFF
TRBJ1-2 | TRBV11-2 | CASSPPLDYYGYTF
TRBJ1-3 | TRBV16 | CASSQEMSSGNTIYF
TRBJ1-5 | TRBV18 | CASSQNTGDQPQHF
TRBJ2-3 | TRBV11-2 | CASGPGSTDTQYF
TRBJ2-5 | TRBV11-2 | CASSNMETQYF
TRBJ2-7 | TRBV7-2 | CASSLFPLADPKQYF
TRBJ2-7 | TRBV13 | CASSVQSYEQYF
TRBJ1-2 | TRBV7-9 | CASGDPTGGYTF
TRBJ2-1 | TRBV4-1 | CASSQDNEQFF
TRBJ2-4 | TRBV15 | CATSRKPGLDEIIQYF
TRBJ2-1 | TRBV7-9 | CASSFPVEIEQFF
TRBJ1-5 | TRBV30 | CAWTSGPNQPQHF
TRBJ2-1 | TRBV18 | CASSSDVGNEQFF
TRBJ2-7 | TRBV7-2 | CASSLKDPSYEQYF
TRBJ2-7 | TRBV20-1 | CSARGPSISYEQYF
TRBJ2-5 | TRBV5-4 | CASSPAGLDQETQYF
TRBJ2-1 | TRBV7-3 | CASSLSRDSYNEQFF
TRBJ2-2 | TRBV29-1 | CSVRAGTGLNTGELFF
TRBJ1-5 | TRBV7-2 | CASSLYVAGGGDQPQHF
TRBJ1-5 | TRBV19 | CASSIDVQGQPQHF
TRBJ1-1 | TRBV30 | CAWSVDANTEAFF
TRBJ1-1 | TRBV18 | CASSLDRLNTEAFF
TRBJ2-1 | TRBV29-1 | CSVASGRSSYNEQFF
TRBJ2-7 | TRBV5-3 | CARSSKNPLSGPYEQYF
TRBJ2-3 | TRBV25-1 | CASSDSAGTGVWDTQYF
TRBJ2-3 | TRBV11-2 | CASSPPGSNPYF
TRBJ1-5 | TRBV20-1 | CSASSAGTGLQPQHF
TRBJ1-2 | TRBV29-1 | CSVDATDRAGYTF
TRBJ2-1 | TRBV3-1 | CASSQAGGNEQFF
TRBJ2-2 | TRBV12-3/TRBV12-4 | CASSPRMRWELFF
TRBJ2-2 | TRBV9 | CASSTGTSGREPSNTGELFF
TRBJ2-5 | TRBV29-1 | CSVGDQYF
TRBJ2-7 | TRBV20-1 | CSASKGPEQYF
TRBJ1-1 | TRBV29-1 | CSVAGSSPEAFF
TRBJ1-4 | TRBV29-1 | CSVEGTQQGNEKLFF
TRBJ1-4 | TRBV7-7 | CASSSGVRDEKLFF
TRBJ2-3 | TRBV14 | CASSHRGTSPTSDTQYF
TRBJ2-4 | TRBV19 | CASSPGKGYIQYF
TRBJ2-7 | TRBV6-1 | CASSEALWHEQYF
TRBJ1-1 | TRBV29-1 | CSVGRRNTEAFF
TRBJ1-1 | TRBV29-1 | CSVESDSTEAFF
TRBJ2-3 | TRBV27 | CASSYRDFIDTQYF
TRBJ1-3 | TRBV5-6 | CASSLWLLSGNTIYF
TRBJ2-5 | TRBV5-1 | CASSPPGSGGETQYF
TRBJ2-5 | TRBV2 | CASSRQRKETQYF
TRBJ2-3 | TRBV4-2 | CASSQPLVDNTDTQYF
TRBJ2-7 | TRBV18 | CASSQSSGRAGGEQYF
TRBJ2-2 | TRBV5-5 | CASSLRTSDTGELFF
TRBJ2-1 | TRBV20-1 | CSAWVPRNEQFF